These 21 T cell receptor beta chains originate from one sample sequenced in a study of cytomegalovirus exposure and HLA in healthy donors. Use of 60 Vbeta and 13 Jbeta primers characterized the PCR. Data came from immunoSEQ multiplex PCR; TCRdb stores just in-frame clones and leaves some out. The sample yields under 150,000 clones, over 60% seen once. Sequenced material: PBMCs. Every receptor here comes from a male donor in good health and CMV-seropositive.

CDR3 DNA: TGTGCCAGCCTGGGACAGGCGAACACTGAAGCTTTCTTT. Encoded protein: CASLGQANTEAFF. The V gene is TRBV6-5, the J gene TRBJ1-1; 8 positions agree with TRBD1. The length of the CDR3 is 13 residues. Looked up from germline, CDR1 is MNHEY and CDR2 is SVGAGI. The J segment lost 1 base and the V segment lost 8 bases, leaving 3 bases of the junction unmatched.

J is TRBJ2-5 and V is TRBV7-9; 7 bases map to TRBD1. The ends lost 2 bases at V and 5 bases at J; junction bases unmatched: 11. Germline V gene sequence: CDR1 SEHNR, CDR2 FQNEAQ (reference sequence). The CDR3 is 16 amino acids. The CDR3 DNA reads as TGTGCCAGCAGCTTATCCAGGGACAGAAAGGGGGAGACCCAGTACTTC. It codes for CASSLSRDRKGETQYF.

A single count supports this clone. The rearrangement joins TRBV14 to TRBJ2-3; D is perhaps TRBD1 (5 bases). This CDR3 has 15 amino acids. Trimming took 4 bases from V and 1 from J, leaving 12 bases between them. CDR1 and CDR2 from the germline V gene are SGHDN and FVKESK. CDR3 protein: CASSPIDRGTDTQYF. The CDR3 nucleotides are TGTGCCAGCAGCCCGATCGACAGAGGCACAGATACGCAGTATTTT.

The gene calls are TRBV19 and TRBJ2-2; 7 nucleotides line up with TRBD2. CDR1 is LNHDA and CDR2 is SQIVND in the germline V gene (reference sequence). With 6 bases clipped from V and 5 bases from J, the junction kept 12 bases outside the gene matches. This CDR3 contains 16 residues. The CDR3 region is CASRNVRDYRTGELFF. The CDR3 DNA is TGTGCCAGTAGGAACGTCCGGGACTACCGAACCGGGGAGCTGTTTTTT.

The chain is built from TRBV5-4 and TRBJ2-7; 7 bases line up with TRBD1. The J segment lost 4 bases and the V segment lost 4 bases, leaving 2 bases of the junction unmatched. The CDR3 is made up of 12 amino acids. The germline CDR1 and CDR2 sequences are SGHNT and YYREEE (reference sequence). CDR3 protein: CASSVTGYEQYF. The CDR3 DNA reads as TGTGCCAGCAGCGTGACAGGGTACGAGCAGTACTTC.

The V and J genes are TRBV7-2 and TRBJ2-5; 10 positions agree with TRBD1. Germline lookup yields CDR1 SGHTA and CDR2 FQGNSA. This CDR3 has 15 residues. V was clipped by 5 bases and J by 3 bases; unmatched bases: 6. The CDR3 coding sequence is TGTGCCAGCAGCCCCTGGGACAGGGGTGAAGAGACCCAGTACTTC. This codes for CASSPWDRGEETQYF.

This chain joins TRBV7-2 and TRBJ1-1; D gene ambiguous. Trimming took off 6 bases at V and 1 base at J, with 6 bases between the two ends. The CDR3 totals 12 residues. The V gene's germline CDR1 is SGHTA and CDR2 FQGNSA. The DNA of the CDR3 is TGTGCCAGCAGATCCGGGAACACTGAAGCTTTCTTT. Residues: CASRSGNTEAFF.

This clone was counted between two and nine times. This sequence joins TRBV11-2 and TRBJ2-7; the match to TRBD2 covers 14 bases. This CDR3 spans 15 amino acids. V gave up 5 bases and J gave up 6 bases; unmatched junction bases: 6. Looked up from germline, CDR1 is SGHAT and CDR2 is FQNNGV. The DNA of the CDR3 is TGTGCCAGCAGCCGAGGACTAGCGGGAGGTTTCGAGCAGTACTTC. It encodes CASSRGLAGGFEQYF.

A word on this clone: Germline and junction disagree at one end, which may indicate a read error. The chain links TRBV7-9 to TRBJ2-3, with 11 bases aligning to TRBD2. Germline CDR1 SEHNR, CDR2 FQNEAQ (reference sequence). CDR3 length: 16 residues. In DNA, the CDR3 is TGTTCCAGCAGACCCCCGGGACTAGCGGGCACAGATACGCAGTATTTT. Its protein product is CSSRPPGLAGTDTQYF. Full variable domain (outside the CDR3, taken from reference TRBV7-9 and TRBJ2-3): DTGVSQNPRHKITKRGQNVTFRCDPISEHNRLYWYRQTLGQGPEFLTYFQNEAQLEKSRLLSDRFSAERPKGSFSTLEIQRTEQGDSAMYLCSSRPPGLAGTDTQYFGPGTRLTVL.

This sequence joins TRBV25-1 and TRBJ1-1; D unresolved. V was shortened by 5 bases and J by 4 bases, with 8 bases between the two germline ends. In germline, CDR1 is MGHDK, CDR2 SYGVNS. The CDR3 contains 12 residues. The CDR3 is CASSLSPTEAFF. The DNA for the CDR3 is TGTGCCAGCAGTCTATCGCCCACTGAAGCTTTCTTT.

The J gene is TRBJ1-5, the V gene TRBV25-1; no reliable D call. V was trimmed by 0 bases and J by 8 bases, leaving 14 bases between them. The germline V gene encodes CDR1 MGHDK and CDR2 SYGVNS. The CDR3 totals 15 residues. The CDR3 DNA reads as TGTGCCAGCAGTGAATATAGGCGGGAGATGGAGCCCCAGCATTTT. The encoded protein is CASSEYRREMEPQHF.

The chain recombines TRBV7-9 with TRBJ1-2; maybe TRBD1 (5 bases). This CDR3 comprises 15 residues. Germline V lookup: CDR1 SEHNR, CDR2 FQNEAQ (reference sequence). The germline V and J ends were trimmed by 1 base and 2 bases, with 11 bases remaining between them. This CDR3 reads CASSLGGGGNYGYTF. Here the CDR3 DNA reads TGTGCCAGCAGCTTAGGCGGGGGGGGAAACTATGGCTACACCTTC.

The chain employs TRBV7-2 and TRBJ1-1, with D uncertain. The germline V gene encodes CDR1 SGHTA and CDR2 FQGNSA. CDR3 size: 13 residues. Trimming left V 2 bases short and J 1 base short, with 5 bases between. As DNA, the CDR3 is TGTGCCAGCAGCTTATACAGGAACACTGAAGCTTTCTTT. Encoded protein: CASSLYRNTEAFF.

The rearrangement joins TRBV5-1 to TRBJ2-3; 8 positions agree with TRBD1. The CDR3 loop spans 15 amino acids. The germline V gene encodes CDR1 SGHRS and CDR2 YFSETQ. Unmatched junction bases numbered 3, after V lost 2 bases and J lost 1 base. CDR3 DNA: TGCGCCAGCAGCTTCGAGACAGGGGGCACAGATACGCAGTATTTT. This gives the protein CASSFETGGTDTQYF. The full variable domain, rest sourced from reference TRBV5-1 and TRBJ2-3, is KAGVTQTPRYLIKTRGQQVTLSCSPISGHRSVSWYQQTPGQGLQFLFEYFSETQRNKGNFPGRFSGRQFSNSRSEMNVSTLELGDSALYLCASSFETGGTDTQYFGPGTRLTVL.

The V gene is TRBV19, the J gene TRBJ2-1, with D maybe TRBD2 (5 bases). Germline V gene lookup returns CDR1 LNHDA and CDR2 SQIVND (reference sequence). The CDR3 is 15 amino acids. Trimming took 5 bases from V and 5 from J, leaving 16 bases between them. The CDR3 loop is CASSVRGPRDNEQFF. CDR3 nucleotides: TGTGCCAGTAGTGTTCGAGGGCCCCGGGACAATGAGCAGTTCTTC.

In its sample, this clone was seen a few times. The rearrangement joins TRBV4-3 to TRBJ2-2, with D perhaps TRBD2 (6 bases). The germline gives CDR1 LGHNA, CDR2 YSLEER. Trimming removed 6 bases at V and 5 bases at J, with 16 bases between. CDR3 length: 15 residues. This CDR3 reads CASRPGTEGTGELFF. The CDR3 nucleotides read TGCGCCAGCAGGCCCGGGACTGAGGGGACCGGGGAGCTGTTTTTT.

The V gene is TRBV4-2, the J gene TRBJ2-7, with D uncertain. Trimming removed 1 base at V and 5 bases at J, with 9 bases between. The CDR3 loop spans 13 amino acids. CDR1 and CDR2 (germline): LGHNA, YNFKEQ. CDR3 in amino acids: CASSQAFSDEQYF. Written as DNA, the CDR3 is TGTGCCAGCAGCCAAGCTTTTTCTGACGAGCAGTACTTC.

This chain connects TRBV6-4 to TRBJ2-3; TRBD2 matches 8 bases. From germline, CDR1 is MRHNA and CDR2 SNTAGT. V lost 0 bases and J lost 4; bases outside the gene matches: 6. This CDR3 comprises 16 residues. CDR3 protein: CASSDSNGGAPDTQYF. The CDR3 nucleotides read TGTGCCAGCAGTGACTCTAACGGGGGGGCCCCAGATACGCAGTATTTT.

The rearrangement joins TRBV6-4 to TRBJ2-3; TRBD2 aligns across 10 bases. The J segment lost 5 bases and the V segment lost 7 bases, leaving 12 bases of the junction unmatched. The CDR3 is made up of 16 amino acids. Germline V gene lookup returns CDR1 MRHNA and CDR2 SNTAGT. CDR3 coding DNA: TGTGCCAGCACTTGGGTGGGGACTAGCGATAGAGATACGCAGTATTTT. It codes for CASTWVGTSDRDTQYF.

The chain links TRBV28 to TRBJ1-2, with D unresolved. The CDR3 spans 15 residues. Trimming stripped 0 bases from V and 5 bases from J, with 13 bases between. Germline V gene data show CDR1 as MDHEN and CDR2 as SYDVKM. The CDR3 loop is CASSLWGSRPYGYTF. The CDR3 DNA follows: TGTGCCAGCAGTTTATGGGGCAGTCGACCTTATGGCTACACCTTC.

Points on this clone: The junction shows a germline mismatch at one end, possibly a read error. The chain has TRBV7-9 and TRBJ1-5; no clear D gene. Germline V gene sequence: CDR1 SEHNR, CDR2 FQNEAQ (reference sequence). The CDR3 covers 12 residues. The CDR3 nucleotides read TGTTCCAGCAGCCCAGGCGCACAGCCCCAGCATTTT. The encoded protein is CSSSPGAQPQHF.